These T cell receptor beta chains were read from a single sample in a study of T cell repertoires in cytomegalovirus infection. TCRdb re-analysed the reads in MiXCR, keeping a single row per CDR3 protein. The sample yields about 490,000 distinct CDR3 sequences, over 9% seen once. Material: PBMCs. These receptors came from a human donor in good health (CMV status not recorded). Some clones in this sample may be carry-over from other donors' samples. The CDR3 runs from the conserved cysteine through the conserved F or W. D genes are given only for firm matches. Clone size is given for some rows only: seen once, a few or many times, or a class if the clone is expanded.

cdr3_aa cdr3_nt j_call v_call d_call clone_size
CSVEVRGDTEAFF TGCAGCGTTGAAGTCAGGGGGGACACTGAAGCTTTCTTT TRBJ1-1 TRBV29-1 TRBD1 NA
CASSLLDLSNTEAFF TGTGCCAGCAGTCTCCTCGATTTGTCGAACACTGAAGCTTTCTTT TRBJ1-1 TRBV28 NA many
CASEGPTDTQYF TGCGCCAGCGAGGGCCCCACAGATACGCAGTATTTT TRBJ2-3 TRBV10-2 NA once
CSVQDPGNTIYF TGCAGCGTGCAGGACCCTGGAAACACCATATATTTT TRBJ1-3 TRBV29-1 NA many
CASSLQVMGEAFF TGTGCCAGCAGCTTACAGGTTATGGGTGAAGCTTTCTTT TRBJ1-1 TRBV7-9 NA many
CASSLEGIGSPLHF TGCGCCAGCAGCTTGGAAGGGATTGGTTCACCCCTCCACTTT TRBJ1-6 TRBV5-1 NA few
CSLIRPSYNEQFF TGCAGCCTAATAAGGCCATCCTACAATGAGCAGTTCTTC TRBJ2-1 TRBV29-1 NA NA
CASSSLGGGTGELFF TGTGCCAGCAGCTCATTAGGGGGTGGCACCGGGGAGCTGTTTTTT TRBJ2-2 TRBV5-4 NA few
CSARVQGSYNSPLHF TGCAGTGCTAGAGTACAGGGATCCTATAATTCACCCCTCCACTTT TRBJ1-6 TRBV20-1 NA few
CSAVTGRNEKLFF TGCAGTGCTGTGACAGGACGTAATGAAAAACTGTTTTTT TRBJ1-4 TRBV20-1 NA many
CASTHTGELFF TGTGCCAGCACTCACACCGGGGAGCTGTTTTTT TRBJ2-2 TRBV3-1 NA NA
CASSPDRGLYGYTF TGTGCCAGCAGTCCCGACAGGGGGCTCTATGGCTACACCTTC TRBJ1-2 TRBV12-3/TRBV12-4 TRBD1 many
CASSPGQPGNEQFF TGTGCCAGCAGTCCGGGACAGCCTGGCAATGAGCAGTTCTTC TRBJ2-1 TRBV2 TRBD1 few
CASSYRQVEQFF TGTGCCAGCAGTTACCGACAGGTTGAGCAGTTCTTC TRBJ2-1 TRBV6-2/TRBV6-3 NA many
CASSSRDKRDEQYF TGTGCCAGCAGTTCCAGGGACAAAAGGGACGAGCAGTACTTC TRBJ2-7 TRBV12-3/TRBV12-4 NA NA
CSAGVWGTEAFF TGCAGTGCTGGGGTCTGGGGAACTGAAGCTTTCTTT TRBJ1-1 TRBV20-1 NA NA
CASSLEGTGILNTEAFF TGCGCCAGCAGCTTGGAAGGGACAGGGATACTGAACACTGAAGCTTTCTTT TRBJ1-1 TRBV5-1 TRBD1 NA
CASSYQGSTNEKLFF TGTGCCAGCAGCTATCAGGGATCAACTAATGAAAAACTGTTTTTT TRBJ1-4 TRBV7-9 NA few
CASSPIQGETQYF TGTGCCAGCAGCCCCATACAGGGGGAGACCCAGTACTTC TRBJ2-5 TRBV7-9 TRBD1 many
CASSLDGRVTGELFF TGCGCCAGCAGCTTGGACGGGAGGGTCACCGGGGAGCTGTTTTTT TRBJ2-2 TRBV5-1 TRBD2 many
CASIRTGTNTEAFF TGTGCCAGCATCAGGACAGGGACGAACACTGAAGCTTTCTTT TRBJ1-1 TRBV12-3/TRBV12-4 TRBD1 many
CASSMRGNTEAFF TGTGCCAGTAGTATGCGCGGGAACACTGAAGCTTTCTTT TRBJ1-1 TRBV19 NA many
CASSLGTGPAFF TGTGCCAGCAGCTTAGGAACAGGTCCCGCTTTCTTT TRBJ1-1 TRBV11-3 NA NA
CASSQGWGGEKLFF TGTGCCAGCAGCCAAGGTTGGGGTGGTGAAAAACTGTTTTTT TRBJ1-4 TRBV4-2 NA many
CASSIGQGATEAFF TGTGCCAGTAGTATTGGGCAGGGGGCCACTGAAGCTTTCTTT TRBJ1-1 TRBV19 TRBD1 NA
CASSLASTDTQYF TGTGCCAGCAGCTTAGCTAGCACAGATACGCAGTATTTT TRBJ2-3 TRBV7-8 NA many
CSAKMTGGSGSSPLHF TGCAGTGCTAAGATGACAGGGGGATCGGGAAGTTCACCCCTCCACTTT TRBJ1-6 TRBV20-1 TRBD1 NA
CASSDQKGGELFF TGTGCCAGCAGTGACCAAAAAGGGGGGGAGCTGTTTTTT TRBJ2-2 TRBV12-3/TRBV12-4 NA many
CASSQASSVDSYNEQFF TGTGCCAGCAGCCAAGCTTCTAGCGTCGACTCCTACAATGAGCAGTTCTTC TRBJ2-1 TRBV4-2 NA many
CSVARTRETQYF TGCAGCGTTGCAAGAACTCGAGAGACCCAGTACTTC TRBJ2-5 TRBV29-1 NA few
CASSSLLGAQYF TGTGCCAGCAGCTCCTTGTTGGGGGCGCAGTATTTT TRBJ2-3 TRBV7-3 NA NA
CASSAPGLPPIQYF TGTGCCAGCAGCGCCCCGGGACTCCCCCCCATTCAGTACTTC TRBJ2-4 TRBV3-1 NA NA
CASTFPSNQPQHF TGTGCCAGCACTTTCCCTAGCAATCAGCCCCAGCATTTT TRBJ1-5 TRBV28 NA many
CSATSGTLAKNIQYF TGCAGTGCTACTAGCGGGACTCTAGCCAAAAACATTCAGTACTTC TRBJ2-4 TRBV20-1 TRBD2 NA
CSARGLRGGVAADTQYF TGCAGTGCTAGAGGTTTGCGGGGGGGGGTGGCAGCAGATACGCAGTATTTT TRBJ2-3 TRBV20-1 TRBD2 NA
CASSPPNSGANVLTF TGTGCCAGCTCACCACCGAACTCTGGGGCCAACGTCCTGACTTTC TRBJ2-6 TRBV18 NA NA
CASSFSSPDTQYF TGTGCCAGCAGCTTTTCTTCCCCAGATACGCAGTATTTT TRBJ2-3 TRBV7-2 NA medium-sized
CASSEGPNYGYTF TGCGCCAGCAGCGAGGGCCCTAACTATGGCTACACCTTC TRBJ1-2 TRBV5-1 NA NA
CSARDERNQPQHF TGCAGTGCTAGAGATGAAAGGAATCAGCCCCAGCATTTT TRBJ1-5 TRBV20-1 NA many
CATRFDREVFF TGTGCCACCAGGTTCGACAGGGAGGTTTTCTTT TRBJ1-1 TRBV24-1 TRBD1 NA
CASSQDRGPYQPQHF TGTGCCAGCAGCCAAGACAGGGGTCCCTATCAGCCCCAGCATTTT TRBJ1-5 TRBV2 TRBD1 NA